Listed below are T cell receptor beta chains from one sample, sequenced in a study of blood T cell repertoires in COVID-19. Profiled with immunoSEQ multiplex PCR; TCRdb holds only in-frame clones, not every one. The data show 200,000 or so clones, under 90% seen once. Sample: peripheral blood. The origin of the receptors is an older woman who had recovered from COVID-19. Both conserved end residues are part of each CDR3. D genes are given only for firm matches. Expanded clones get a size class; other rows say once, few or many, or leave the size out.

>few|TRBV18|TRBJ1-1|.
CASSPDRLGVGTEAFF
TGTGCCAGCTCACCCGACAGGTTGGGGGTGGGCACTGAAGCTTTCTTT
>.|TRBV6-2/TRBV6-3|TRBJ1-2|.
CASRPTAREDGYTF
TGTGCCAGCAGACCTACAGCCAGGGAGGATGGCTACACCTTC
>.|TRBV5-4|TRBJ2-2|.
CASSPQGRSTGELFF
TGTGCCAGCAGCCCACAGGGGAGGAGCACCGGGGAGCTGTTTTTT
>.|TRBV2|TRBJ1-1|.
CASSRSLRDIEAFF
TGTGCCAGCAGCCGCTCTCTCCGGGACATTGAAGCTTTCTTT
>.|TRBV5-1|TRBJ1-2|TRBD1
CASSSGYYRGGNGYTF
TGCGCCAGCAGCAGCGGATATTACAGGGGCGGTAATGGCTACACCTTC
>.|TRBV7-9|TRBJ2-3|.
CASSSYGATDTQYF
TGTGCCAGCAGCTCATATGGGGCCACAGATACGCAGTATTTT
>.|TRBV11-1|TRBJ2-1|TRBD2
CASSLVAGGSYNEQFF
TGTGCCAGCAGCTTAGTAGCGGGGGGCTCCTACAATGAGCAGTTCTTC
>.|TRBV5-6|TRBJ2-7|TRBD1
CASSSSGQGASYEQYF
TGTGCCAGCAGCTCTTCGGGACAGGGAGCCTCCTACGAGCAGTACTTC
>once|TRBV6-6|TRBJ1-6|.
CASSYGGRVDSPLHF
TGTGCCAGCAGTTACGGTGGCAGGGTGGATTCACCCCTCCACTTT
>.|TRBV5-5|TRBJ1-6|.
CASSLLPDSLFIIRTLHF
TGTGCCAGCAGCCTACTCCCGGACAGCCTCTTCATAATTCGGACCCTCCACTTT
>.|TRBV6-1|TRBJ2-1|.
CASSEGQMNEQFF
TGTGCCAGCAGTGAGGGGCAGATGAATGAGCAGTTCTTC